These T cell receptor beta chains were read from a single sample in a study of blood T cell repertoires in COVID-19. Assay used: immunoSEQ multiplex PCR; TCRdb lists only in-frame clones, some missing. In the table there are about 21,000 clones, around nine tenths of which are singletons. Sequencing was carried out using peripheral blood. The receptors shown here come from a man in his 70s with active COVID-19. The CDR3 runs from the conserved cysteine through the conserved F or W. Each record gives: clone size, V gene, J gene, D gene, CDR3 protein, CDR3 DNA. D genes are given only for firm matches. Clone size appears in some rows only: once, few, many, or a class for an expanded clone.

>NA|TRBV27|TRBJ2-7|NA
CASSRRSFPYEQYF
TGTGCCAGCAGCCGCCGGTCCTTCCCCTACGAGCAGTACTTC
>NA|TRBV18|TRBJ1-1|NA
CASSPPSLWNTEAFF
TGTGCCAGCTCACCACCCAGTCTGTGGAACACTGAAGCTTTCTTT
>NA|TRBV18|TRBJ1-4|NA
CASSPDSLNEKLFF
TGTGCCAGCTCACCCGACAGCCTTAATGAAAAACTGTTTTTT
>NA|TRBV5-1|TRBJ2-3|TRBD1
CASLNTGGFGDTQYF
TGCGCCAGCCTAAATACAGGGGGCTTTGGAGATACGCAGTATTTT
>few|TRBV7-9|TRBJ1-1|TRBD1
CASSIWTGGRRDTEAFF
TGTGCCAGCAGCATATGGACAGGGGGCCGCAGGGACACTGAAGCTTTCTTT
>few|TRBV6-2/TRBV6-3|TRBJ2-7|TRBD2
CASSDGLAGVYEQYF
TGTGCCAGCAGTGACGGACTAGCGGGGGTCTACGAGCAGTACTTC
>NA|TRBV7-3|TRBJ1-2|NA
CASSLTPGLVYGYTF
TGTGCCAGCAGCTTAACGCCGGGATTGGTGTATGGCTACACCTTC
>NA|TRBV5-4|TRBJ1-3|NA
CASSPGGSGNTIYF
TGTGCCAGCAGCCCCGGGGGATCTGGAAACACCATATATTTT
>NA|TRBV5-8|TRBJ2-5|TRBD2
CASSLDVAGGFQETQYF
TGTGCCAGCAGCTTGGATGTAGCGGGGGGTTTCCAAGAGACCCAGTACTTC
>NA|TRBV28|TRBJ2-4|NA
CASSTQEVTKNIQYF
TGTGCCAGCAGCACTCAGGAGGTTACCAAAAACATTCAGTACTTC
>NA|TRBV2|TRBJ1-6|NA
CASILQGLSSPLHF
TGTGCCAGCATACTACAGGGCTTGAGCTCACCCCTCCACTTT
>once|TRBV7-6|TRBJ2-1|TRBD1
CASSQAVRTGKRYNEQFF
TGTGCCAGCAGTCAAGCAGTTAGGACAGGGAAGAGATACAATGAGCAGTTCTTC
>NA|TRBV7-3|TRBJ2-1|NA
CASSLQGNNEQFF
TGTGCCAGCAGCTTACAGGGTAACAATGAGCAGTTCTTC
>NA|TRBV7-9|TRBJ2-7|NA
CASSFGGHRSYEQYF
TGTGCCAGCAGCTTCGGAGGTCATCGCTCCTACGAGCAGTACTTC
>NA|TRBV29-1|TRBJ1-5|NA
CSVVEDEWGQPQHF
TGCAGCGTTGTAGAGGACGAATGGGGCCAGCCCCAGCATTTT
>NA|TRBV5-1|TRBJ1-1|NA
CASSLGHYRGNTEAFF
TGCGCCAGCAGCTTAGGACACTACCGAGGGAACACTGAAGCTTTCTTT
>NA|TRBV2|TRBJ2-1|TRBD2
CASSGGGSSYNEQFF
TGTGCCAGCAGTGGCGGCGGGAGCTCCTACAATGAGCAGTTCTTC
>NA|TRBV29-1|TRBJ2-2|TRBD2
CSVGEGRNTGELFF
TGCAGCGTTGGGGAGGGGAGGAACACCGGGGAGCTGTTTTTT
>NA|TRBV6-1|TRBJ2-7|TRBD2
CASSEPQLLRAGGDPYEQYF
TGTGCCAGCAGTGAACCCCAACTATTGAGAGCGGGAGGGGACCCCTACGAGCAGTACTTC
>few|TRBV6-5|TRBJ1-5|NA
CASSYIAGSNQPQHF
TGTGCCAGCAGTTACATCGCAGGATCCAATCAGCCCCAGCATTTT
>NA|TRBV30|TRBJ2-3|NA
CAWSQGRGDADTQYF
TGTGCCTGGAGTCAGGGCAGGGGAGACGCAGATACGCAGTATTTT
>NA|TRBV7-6|TRBJ2-7|TRBD2
CASSLGAGGGWSEQYF
TGTGCCAGCAGCTTAGGGGCCGGGGGGGGCTGGAGCGAGCAGTACTTC
>NA|TRBV5-5|TRBJ2-1|TRBD2
CASSLSHRGGPNNEQFF
TGTGCCAGCAGCTTGTCTCATCGCGGGGGGCCCAACAATGAGCAGTTCTTC
>NA|TRBV4-1|TRBJ1-5|NA
CASSQDYSRSRQPQHF
TGCGCCAGCAGCCAAGATTACAGCAGGTCAAGGCAGCCCCAGCATTTT